The clone carrying this TCR beta chain was picked up a small number of times. Its antigen is unidentified. Data came from immunoSEQ multiplex PCR; TCRdb stores just in-frame clones and leaves some out. This sample has just under 95,000 clones, with about four fifths found just once. The data were obtained in a study of a mutant IDH1 vaccine in newly diagnosed glioma. Study context: Treatment recipients were about 62% male and around 38% female, and their mean age was 40.4 years.

Noted time point: baseline, week 1 (first vaccination visit). Described treatment: pre-vaccination baseline after standard-of-care therapy. Germline-derived CDR1 and CDR2 are SGDLS and YYNGEE. This CDR3 has 13 amino acids. Trimming removed 0 bases at V and 7 bases at J, with 10 bases between. Points from the study as a whole: Of all patients, roughly 93% showed vaccine-induced immune responses.

The sample here was PBMCs, taken from a glioma patient treated with radiotherapy, temozolomide or both. The chain recombines TRBV9 with TRBJ1-1; tentative D call: TRBD1 (5 bases). This clonotype was sampled from a woman in her forties or fifties with glioma. CDR3 DNA sequence: TGTGCCAGCAGCGTAGAGGGGAGAGATGAAGCTTTCTTT. Translating it yields CASSVEGRDEAFF.